A selection of T cell receptor beta chains follows, all from one sample in a study of blood T cell repertoires in COVID-19. Assay: immunoSEQ multiplex PCR; the TCRdb copy retains only in-frame clones and omits some. Among roughly 250,000 clones listed, 75% to 85% were seen once. The specimen sequenced was peripheral blood. Receptor source: a human donor in a cohort sampled during active COVID-19. Both conserved end residues are part of each CDR3. The order of the fields is clone size, J gene, D gene, V gene, CDR3 protein, CDR3 DNA. D genes are given only for firm matches. Rows give clone size only sometimes, using once, few, many, or a class for an expanded clone.

NA | TRBJ2-7 | TRBD1 | TRBV24-1 | CATSDSDRGEQYF | TGTGCCACCAGTGATTCTGACAGGGGCGAGCAGTACTTC
NA | TRBJ1-5 | NA | TRBV19 | CASSARAFNQPQHF | TGTGCCAGTAGTGCGCGGGCCTTCAATCAGCCCCAGCATTTT
NA | TRBJ1-1 | TRBD1 | TRBV11-3 | CASSLGTGGSNTEAFF | TGTGCCAGCAGCTTAGGGACAGGCGGAAGCAACACTGAAGCTTTCTTT
once | TRBJ2-7 | TRBD1 | TRBV27 | CASRLLGTGPSYEQYF | TGTGCCAGCAGACTTCTTGGGACAGGGCCTTCCTACGAGCAGTACTTC
NA | TRBJ2-1 | NA | TRBV30 | CAWSGGALNEQFF | TGTGCCTGGAGTGGGGGCGCATTGAATGAGCAGTTCTTC
NA | TRBJ1-2 | TRBD1 | TRBV5-1 | CASSPGTGTLGYGYTF | TGCGCCAGCAGCCCCGGGACAGGGACGCTCGGCTATGGCTACACCTTC
NA | TRBJ2-1 | TRBD2 | TRBV7-2 | CASSSPAAFGTSGYNEQFF | TGTGCCAGCAGCTCGCCCGCCGCCTTCGGGACTAGCGGATACAATGAGCAGTTCTTC
few | TRBJ2-2 | TRBD1 | TRBV5-5 | CASSLFDRGTGELFF | TGTGCCAGCAGCTTATTTGACAGGGGGACCGGGGAGCTGTTTTTT
NA | TRBJ2-5 | NA | TRBV2 | CASSERRPQETQYF | TGTGCCAGCAGTGAAAGGCGGCCCCAAGAGACCCAGTACTTC
NA | TRBJ1-2 | NA | TRBV12-5 | CASGLPEIYGYTF | TGTGCTAGTGGTTTGCCTGAGATCTATGGCTACACCTTC
NA | TRBJ2-2 | NA | TRBV12-3/TRBV12-4 | CASTGANTGELFF | TGTGCCAGCACCGGGGCGAACACCGGGGAGCTGTTTTTT
once | TRBJ2-4 | NA | TRBV10-1 | CASSDPGGSNIQYF | TGCGCCAGCAGTGATCCGGGGGGCAGTAACATTCAGTACTTC
once | TRBJ2-3 | NA | TRBV6-6 | CASSYSRLPADTQYF | TGTGCCAGCAGTTACTCGCGACTCCCAGCTGATACGCAGTATTTT
once | TRBJ2-1 | TRBD2 | TRBV15 | CATSTFTSGRENEQFF | TGTGCCACCAGCACATTTACTAGCGGGAGGGAAAATGAGCAGTTCTTC